The 9 T cell receptor beta chains below come from one sample, sequenced in a study of blood T cell repertoires in COVID-19. The protocol was immunoSEQ multiplex PCR, while the TCRdb copy is restricted to in-frame clones and leaves out a portion. There are about 380,000 clones in the sample; more than 75% occur only once, and 1.1% lies in the top ten. The specimen sequenced was peripheral blood. The receptors stem from a human donor with acute or convalescent COVID-19. The donor label of this sample is uncertain.

This clone was recorded a few times. The chain employs TRBV27 and TRBJ1-5, with TRBD1 matching over 9 bases. The V gene's germline CDR1 is MNHEY and CDR2 SMNVEV (reference sequence). The CDR3 runs to 15 residues. Unmatched junction bases numbered 5, after V lost 3 bases and J lost 5 bases. The CDR3 spells CASSFHRGRDQPQHF. The DNA for the CDR3 is TGTGCCAGCAGTTTCCACAGGGGGCGCGATCAGCCCCAGCATTTT.

This chain links TRBV9 with TRBJ1-4, with 7 bases that match TRBD1. Germline CDR1 is SGDLS and CDR2 is YYNGEE. The CDR3 extends over 14 amino acids. Trimming at V came to 0 bases and at J to 8 bases, leaving 4 bases not matched to a gene. CDR3 sequence reads: CASSVGQGREKLFF. In DNA, the CDR3 is TGTGCCAGCAGCGTAGGACAGGGTAGGGAAAAACTGTTTTTT.

V usage is TRBV6-6 and J usage is TRBJ1-1; 7 bases align to TRBD1. V was clipped by 5 bases and J by 4 bases; unmatched bases: 10. Germline CDR1 is MNHNY and CDR2 is SVGAGI (reference sequence). The CDR3 runs to 15 residues. The CDR3 reads CASSLALTGSTEAFF. CDR3 in DNA: TGTGCCAGCAGTCTAGCCTTGACAGGGAGCACTGAAGCTTTCTTT.

The J gene is TRBJ2-5, the V gene TRBV18; D is uncertain. The V end was cut by 6 bases, the J end by 2 bases, with 10 bases between. This CDR3 region has 13 residues. Germline CDR1 and CDR2: KGHSH and LQKENI. The CDR3 reads CASSLRVQETQYF. As DNA, the CDR3 is TGTGCCAGCTCTCTACGGGTTCAAGAGACCCAGTACTTC.

Comment on this clone: The sample carries other DNA sequences with the same CDR3. The chain carries TRBV10-2 and TRBJ2-7; 11 bases agree with TRBD1. This CDR3 spans 15 amino acids. J was trimmed by 3 bases and V by 0 bases; bases with no gene match: 1. The germline V gene has CDR1 WSHSY and CDR2 SAAADI. CDR3 DNA: TGCGCCAGCAGTGAGTCCGGGACAGGGGGCTACGAGCAGTACTTC. Protein sequence: CASSESGTGGYEQYF.

V and J are TRBV7-9 and TRBJ1-2, with D possibly TRBD1 on 6 matching bases. Germline V gene data show CDR1 as SEHNR and CDR2 as FQNEAQ (reference sequence). The V gene lost 8 bases and the J gene lost 2 bases, with 15 bases spanning the gap. This CDR3 spans 14 amino acids. Here the CDR3 DNA reads TGTGCCAGCCGGGACACAGAAGAGAACTATGGCTACACCTTC. Residues: CASRDTEENYGYTF.

V and J are TRBV7-6 and TRBJ2-3; D possibly corresponds to TRBD1 (5 bases). Trimming pared 4 bases from V and 0 bases from J, leaving 11 bases between. CDR3 length: 15 residues. From germline, CDR1 is SGHVS and CDR2 FNYEAQ. CDR3 DNA sequence: TGTGCCAGCAGCTACCGGACAAGAAGCACAGATACGCAGTATTTT. Translation: CASSYRTRSTDTQYF.

V usage is TRBV18 and J usage is TRBJ1-1; D not certain. The CDR3 runs to 12 residues. Trimming removed 5 bases from V and 4 bases from J, with 8 bases in between. Germline-derived CDR1 and CDR2 are KGHSH and LQKENI. CDR3 sequence (DNA): TGTGCCAGCTCAGCGGAATTCACTGAAGCTTTCTTT. Protein product: CASSAEFTEAFF.

This clone has a handful of counts. The chain links TRBV6-1 to TRBJ1-2; TRBD1 matches at 7 bases. The germline CDR1 and CDR2 sequences are MNHNS and SASEGT. The CDR3 extends over 13 amino acids. The V gene end was trimmed by 2 bases and the J gene end by 7 bases; junction bases not matched to a gene: 4. The DNA for the CDR3 is TGTGCCAGCAGTGAAACGACAGGGACTGGCTACACCTTC. Translating it yields CASSETTGTGYTF.